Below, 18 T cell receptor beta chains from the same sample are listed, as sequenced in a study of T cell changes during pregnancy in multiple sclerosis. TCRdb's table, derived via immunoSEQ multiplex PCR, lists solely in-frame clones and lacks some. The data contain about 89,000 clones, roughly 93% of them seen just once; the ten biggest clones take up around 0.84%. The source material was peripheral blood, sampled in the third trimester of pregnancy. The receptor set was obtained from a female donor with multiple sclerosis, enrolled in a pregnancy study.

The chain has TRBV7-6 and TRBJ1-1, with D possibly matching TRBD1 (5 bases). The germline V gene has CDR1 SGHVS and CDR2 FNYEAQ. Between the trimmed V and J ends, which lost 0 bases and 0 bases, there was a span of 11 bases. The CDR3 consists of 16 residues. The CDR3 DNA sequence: TGTGCCAGCAGCTTAGCGGTAGGGGCCATGAACACTGAAGCTTTCTTT. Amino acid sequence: CASSLAVGAMNTEAFF.

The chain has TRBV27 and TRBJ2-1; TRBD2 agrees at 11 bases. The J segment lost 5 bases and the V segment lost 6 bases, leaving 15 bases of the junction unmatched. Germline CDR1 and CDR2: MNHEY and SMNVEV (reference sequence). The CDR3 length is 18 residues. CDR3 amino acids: CASRPAILAGASNNEQFF. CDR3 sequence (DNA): TGTGCCAGCAGGCCGGCGATACTAGCGGGAGCGTCAAACAATGAGCAGTTCTTC.

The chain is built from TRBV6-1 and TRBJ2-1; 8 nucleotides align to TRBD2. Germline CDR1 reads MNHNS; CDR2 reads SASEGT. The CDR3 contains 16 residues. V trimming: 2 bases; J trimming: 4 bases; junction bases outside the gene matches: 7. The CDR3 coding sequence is TGTGCCAGCAGTGAAAAGGTCGGGAGGGGTTACAATGAGCAGTTCTTC. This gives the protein CASSEKVGRGYNEQFF.

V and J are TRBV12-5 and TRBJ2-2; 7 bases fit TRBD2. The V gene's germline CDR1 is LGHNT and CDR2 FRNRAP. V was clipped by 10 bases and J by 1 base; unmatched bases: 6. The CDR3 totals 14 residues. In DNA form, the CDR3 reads TGTGCTACCACCCCGGGAGGGAACACCGGGGAGCTGTTTTTT. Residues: CATTPGGNTGELFF.

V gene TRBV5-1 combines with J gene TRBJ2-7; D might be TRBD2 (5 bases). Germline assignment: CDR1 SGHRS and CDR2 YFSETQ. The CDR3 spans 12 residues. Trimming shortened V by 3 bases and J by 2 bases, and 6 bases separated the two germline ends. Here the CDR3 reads CASSSEAYEQYF. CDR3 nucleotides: TGCGCCAGCAGCTCGGAGGCCTACGAGCAGTACTTC.

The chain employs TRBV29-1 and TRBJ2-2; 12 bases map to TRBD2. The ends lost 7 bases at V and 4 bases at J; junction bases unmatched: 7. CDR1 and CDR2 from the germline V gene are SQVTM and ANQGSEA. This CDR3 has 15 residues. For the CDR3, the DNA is TGCAGCGGACTAGCGGGAGCTGGAAGCACCGGGGAGCTGTTTTTT. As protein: CSGLAGAGSTGELFF.

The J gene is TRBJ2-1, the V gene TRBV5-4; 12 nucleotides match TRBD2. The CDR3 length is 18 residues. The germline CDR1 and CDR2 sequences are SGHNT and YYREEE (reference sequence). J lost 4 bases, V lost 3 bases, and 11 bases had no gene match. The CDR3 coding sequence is TGTGCCAGCAGCTCAGGACTAGCGGGGACTTGGGGATACAATGAGCAGTTCTTC. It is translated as CASSSGLAGTWGYNEQFF.

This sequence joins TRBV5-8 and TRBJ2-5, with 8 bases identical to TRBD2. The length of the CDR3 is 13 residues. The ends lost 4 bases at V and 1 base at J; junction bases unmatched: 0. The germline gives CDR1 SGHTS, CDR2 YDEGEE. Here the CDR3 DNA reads TGTGCCAGCAGCGGACTAGCCCAAGAGACCCAGTACTTC. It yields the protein CASSGLAQETQYF.

The CDR3 DNA follows: TGTGCCAGCAGCTTCGCCCCAGGGTTGGGAGGGGCCAACGTCCTGACTTTC. This codes for CASSFAPGLGGANVLTF. The chain is built from TRBV5-4 and TRBJ2-6, with D possibly TRBD1 on 5 matching bases. Germline V gene data show CDR1 as SGHNT and CDR2 as YYREEE (reference sequence). V gave up 2 bases and J gave up 4 bases, with 16 bases separating them. This CDR3 contains 17 residues. Looking up the rest from reference TRBV5-4 and TRBJ2-6 gives the full variable domain: ETGVTQSPTHLIKTRGQQVTLRCSSQSGHNTVSWYQQALGQGPQFIFQYYREEENGRGNFPPRFSGLQFPNYSSELNVNALELDDSALYLCASSFAPGLGGANVLTFGAGSRLTVL.

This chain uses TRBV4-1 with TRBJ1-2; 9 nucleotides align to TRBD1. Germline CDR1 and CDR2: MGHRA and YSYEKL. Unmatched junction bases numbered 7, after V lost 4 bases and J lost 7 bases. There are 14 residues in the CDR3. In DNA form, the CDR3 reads TGCGCCAGCAGCCCCCATAACAGGGGGCCTGGCTACACCTTC. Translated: CASSPHNRGPGYTF.

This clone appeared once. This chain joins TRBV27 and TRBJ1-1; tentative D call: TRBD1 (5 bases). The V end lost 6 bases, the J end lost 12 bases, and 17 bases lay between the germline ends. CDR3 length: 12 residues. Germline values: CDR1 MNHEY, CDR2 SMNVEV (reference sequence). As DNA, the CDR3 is TGTGCCAGCAGCTATTATGGTGGGGCCCCTTTCTTT. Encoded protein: CASSYYGGAPFF.

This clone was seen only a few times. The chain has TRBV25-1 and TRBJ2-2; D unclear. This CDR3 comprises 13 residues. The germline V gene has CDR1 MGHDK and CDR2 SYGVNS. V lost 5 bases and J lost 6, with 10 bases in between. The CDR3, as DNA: TGTGCCAGCAGTCCCAATTCCCCCGGGGAGCTGTTTTTT. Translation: CASSPNSPGELFF. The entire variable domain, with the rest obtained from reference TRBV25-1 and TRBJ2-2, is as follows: EADIYQTPRYLVIGTGKKITLECSQTMGHDKMYWYQQDPGMELHLIHYSYGVNSTEKGDLSSESTVSRIRTEHFPLTLESARPSHTSQYLCASSPNSPGELFFGEGSRLTVL.

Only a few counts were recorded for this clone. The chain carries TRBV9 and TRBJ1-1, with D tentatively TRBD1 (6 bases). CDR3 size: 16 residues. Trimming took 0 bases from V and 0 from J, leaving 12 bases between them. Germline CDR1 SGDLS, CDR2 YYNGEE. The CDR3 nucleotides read TGTGCCAGCAGCGTAGGGACAGAGTTTATGAACACTGAAGCTTTCTTT. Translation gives CASSVGTEFMNTEAFF.

CDR3 region: CASMAGTGGFYGYTF. The CDR3, as DNA: TGTGCCAGCATGGCGGGGACAGGGGGCTTCTATGGCTACACCTTC. The chain recombines TRBV6-1 with TRBJ1-2; 12 bases are a match to TRBD1. This CDR3 comprises 15 residues. V was pared by 7 bases and J by 4 bases, with 7 bases of the junction left unmatched. The germline CDR1 and CDR2 sequences are MNHNS and SASEGT.

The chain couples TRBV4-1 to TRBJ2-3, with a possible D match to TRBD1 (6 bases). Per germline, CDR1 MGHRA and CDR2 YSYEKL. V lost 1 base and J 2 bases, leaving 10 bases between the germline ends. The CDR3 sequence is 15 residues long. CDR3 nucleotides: TGCGCCAGCAGCCAAGGGACAGTCCCCACAGATACGCAGTATTTT. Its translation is CASSQGTVPTDTQYF.

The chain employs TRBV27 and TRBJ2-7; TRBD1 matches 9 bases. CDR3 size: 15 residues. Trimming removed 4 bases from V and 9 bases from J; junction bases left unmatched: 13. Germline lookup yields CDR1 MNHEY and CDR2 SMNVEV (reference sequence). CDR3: CASSSPGTGMYRQYF. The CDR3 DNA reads TGTGCCAGCAGTTCCCCCGGGACAGGGATGTACCGGCAGTACTTC.

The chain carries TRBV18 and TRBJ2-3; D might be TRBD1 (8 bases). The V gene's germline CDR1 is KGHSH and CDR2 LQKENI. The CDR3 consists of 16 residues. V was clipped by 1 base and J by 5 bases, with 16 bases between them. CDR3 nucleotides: TGTGCCAGCTCACCACGGACAGGGAGGGTGAGAGATACGCAGTATTTT. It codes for CASSPRTGRVRDTQYF. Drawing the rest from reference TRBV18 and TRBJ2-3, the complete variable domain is NAGVMQNPRHLVRRRGQEARLRCSPMKGHSHVYWYRQLPEEGLKFMVYLQKENIIDESGMPKERFSAEFPKEGPSILRIQQVVRGDSAAYFCASSPRTGRVRDTQYFGPGTRLTVL.

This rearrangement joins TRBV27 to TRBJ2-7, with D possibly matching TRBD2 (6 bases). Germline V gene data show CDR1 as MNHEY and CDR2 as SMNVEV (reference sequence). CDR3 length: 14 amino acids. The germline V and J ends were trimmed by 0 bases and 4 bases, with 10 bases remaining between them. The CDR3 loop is CASSLSGSSYEQYF. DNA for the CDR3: TGTGCCAGCAGTTTATCCGGGAGTTCTTACGAGCAGTACTTC.